This T cell receptor (beta chain) was sequenced during a study of multiple sclerosis patients with progressive multifocal leukoencephalopathy. This clone has a single count. This CDR3 contains 15 residues. Trimming removed 7 bases from V and 5 bases from J, with 20 bases in between. Germline V gene data show CDR1 as SGHTA and CDR2 as FQGTGA. Clones were sequenced by immunoSEQ multiplex PCR, and TCRdb holds only the in-frame ones, with some missing. Of some 25,000 clones in the sample, 80% to 95% are singletons; the top ten hold under 2.5%. The time point was: less than 15 months of natalizumab therapy. Samples T1 and T2 were drawn at 6 and 12 months of therapy, respectively.

The chain joins TRBV7-3 to TRBJ1-1, with D unresolved. The receptor comes from a man younger than 40 with multiple sclerosis. The source was PBMCs, collected from a patient treated with natalizumab. CDR3 sequence (DNA): TGTGCCAGCACTCCGAGGGAGCCTTATAATACTGAAGCTTTCTTT. This sequence encodes CASTPREPYNTEAFF.